This T cell receptor (beta chain) was captured in a study of blood T cells in healthy people across ages. A J-beta primer mix and a sample-barcoded 5' primer were used in a second PCR of roughly 6 to 11 cycles. Each CDR3 protein gets one entry after TCRdb re-called the 5' RACE reads with MiXCR. Of 1,500,000 or so distinct CDR3 sequences listed, around 55% are singletons. Germline CDR1 SGHDN, CDR2 FVKESK. This CDR3 is 15 amino acids long. V shed 3 bases and J 1 base; nucleotides not matched to a gene: 6. This clonotype is a singleton in its sample. The sequence derives from a man between 18 and 35 years old in good health. The chain joins TRBV14 to TRBJ2-7, with TRBD1 identical over 7 bases. Input material: blood. CDR3 coding DNA: TGTGCCAGCAGCCATTCGGGACAGCTATCCTACGAGCAGTACTTC. Amino acids: CASSHSGQLSYEQYF.